This TCR beta chain was identified in a study of glioma-infiltrating T cells after dendritic cell vaccination (dated by TCRdb to 2016 to 2017). Concerning the study at large: The cohort comprised about 15 glioblastoma patients from Phase I and II dendritic cell vaccination trials, 9 newly diagnosed and 6 with recurrent disease. Between about 2002 and 2013, patients were given autologous tumor lysate-pulsed dendritic cell vaccination. Three intradermal dendritic cell vaccine injections were administered to patients at biweekly intervals in the arm below the axilla. Survival after dendritic cell vaccination was correlated with TCR sequencing metrics such as TIL content and the overlap between tumor and blood repertoires. In glioblastoma patients vaccinated with dendritic cells, deep sequencing of TCR beta CDR3 regions served to measure the amount of tumor-infiltrating lymphocytes and to compare repertoires between tumor and blood. To make the vaccine, monocyte-derived dendritic cells were cultured for roughly seven days with IL-4 and GM-CSF and then pulsed overnight with autologous tumor lysate.

Patients were selected on the basis of adequate residual fresh-frozen tumor tissue and more than two years of available survival data. Although molecular status otherwise differed among the glioblastoma patients, no patient had an isocitrate dehydrogenase mutation. PBMC were collected before vaccination, two weeks after the third vaccination, and at tumor progression if tumor progression occurred. The Qiagen DNeasy Blood extraction Kit was used for extraction of genomic DNA. TCRB CDR3 regions were amplified from roughly 1.8 ug genomic DNA, or all available DNA if less, using the immunoSEQ assay. Multiplex PCR used 60 forward primers for TCR V beta segments and 13 reverse primers for J beta segments. To estimate reads per starting template, synthetic control templates were spiked into each sample at limiting dilution. The Illumina HiSeq System generated sequencing reads of 87 bp. As for the authors' bioinformatics: PCR and sequencing errors were removed by a nearest neighbor algorithm that merged closely related sequences. TCR overlap was defined as the percentage of unique tumor TCR beta sequences that were also found in the peripheral blood of the same patient. TCRdb carries this immuneACCESS record with in-frame sequences only. Its versions omit some clonotypes, under half of them owing to an unresolved V gene in the studies checked, with the rest unexplained. The D gene and trimming were derived from the DNA, and the V and J assignments and clone size from that table. For this sample the table gives about 64,000 clones, of which 75% to 90% were detected only once. The ten largest clones capture 9% to 10% of the sample.

The paper's findings and limits, for the study overall: The three-group TCR overlap response model was described as speculative and requiring prospective validation. Higher estimated pretreatment TIL content predicted longer time to progression and overall survival after dendritic cell vaccination. The cohort was small and heterogeneous, and full blood and tumor sets were available for few patients, with initial-recurrent tumor pairs available for even fewer patients. TCR clonality showed no direct relationship with survival, which suggests that a diverse polyclonal response may matter.

Comments on this clone: No cognate antigen has been identified for it. Base-call qualities are not available, and no considerably larger clone is one nucleotide away.

This receptor was identified in a human donor with glioblastoma. The input for sequencing was blood, taken before dendritic cell vaccination.

The bases read TGTGCCAGCAGTTTATATTCTAGCGGGAACCACATGGATACGCAGTATTTT. It is translated as CASSLYSSGNHMDTQYF. The chain is made from TRBV28 and TRBJ2-3, with 9 bases in between that match TRBD2. CDR1 MDHEN and CDR2 SYDVKM are derived from the germline V gene. V trim: 1 base; J trim: 6 bases; unmatched bases: 11. Spanning cysteine to phenylalanine, the CDR3 consists of 17 amino acids. The CDR3 DNA has 51 bases and is translated from base 1.